Each of the 21 T cell receptor beta chains below was sequenced from the same sample in a study of blood T cell repertoires in COVID-19. Sequenced by immunoSEQ multiplex PCR; TCRdb stores in-frame clones only, minus some. The data show 200,000 to 250,000 clones, about 79% seen once. Material: peripheral blood. Source of these receptors: a middle-aged woman who had recovered from COVID-19.

The genes are TRBV6-6 and TRBJ1-5; a weak D match, TRBD1 (5 bases). Germline V lookup: CDR1 MNHNY, CDR2 SVGAGI (reference sequence). The germline V and J ends were trimmed by 6 bases and 4 bases, with 13 bases remaining between them. The CDR3 runs 14 residues. This chain's CDR3 is CASRTGLRNQPQHF. For the CDR3, the DNA is TGTGCCAGCAGGACGGGACTGAGAAATCAGCCCCAGCATTTT.

The chain uses TRBV6-5 and TRBJ1-2, with D maybe TRBD1 (5 bases). V lost 6 bases and J 4 bases, leaving 12 bases between the germline ends. The CDR3 consists of 13 residues. Germline V gene sequence: CDR1 MNHEY, CDR2 SVGAGI. The chain's CDR3 is CASRIQETYGYTF. DNA of the CDR3: TGTGCCAGCAGAATACAGGAGACCTATGGCTACACCTTC.

This clone was counted once. The V and J genes are TRBV3-1 (or the pseudogene TRBV3-2) and TRBJ2-1; 9 nucleotides align to TRBD2. J lost 7 bases, V lost 1 base, and 8 bases had no gene match. In germline, CDR1 is LGHDT, CDR2 YNNKEL (reference sequence). The CDR3 is 16 amino acids. The CDR3 is CASSQVAGGLENEQFF. The DNA for the CDR3 is TGTGCCAGCAGCCAAGTCGCGGGGGGGCTTGAAAATGAGCAGTTCTTC.

The chain recombines TRBV18 with TRBJ1-2; D perhaps matches TRBD1 (6 bases). The CDR3 totals 14 residues. In germline, CDR1 is KGHSH, CDR2 LQKENI. The V gene lost 5 bases and the J gene lost 1 base, with 11 bases spanning the gap. The CDR3 reads CASSSTDSNYGYTF. CDR3 sequence (DNA): TGTGCCAGCTCATCGACGGACAGTAACTATGGCTACACCTTC.

The rearrangement joins TRBV19 to TRBJ1-5; a possible D gene is TRBD1 (5 bases). The CDR3 is made up of 15 amino acids. Germline V lookup: CDR1 LNHDA, CDR2 SQIVND (reference sequence). Trimming removed 4 bases from V and 6 bases from J, with 16 bases in between. CDR3 bases: TGTGCCAGTAGTAGGGGGGGGGATCGAAGTCAGCCCCAGCATTTT. It yields the protein CASSRGGDRSQPQHF.

This chain connects TRBV7-3 to TRBJ2-3; 14 bases map to TRBD2. The trim removed 4 bases at V and 11 bases at J, leaving 8 bases unmatched. The CDR3 sequence is 15 residues long. Germline CDR1 reads SGHTA; CDR2 reads FQGTGA. CDR3 nucleotides: TGTGCCAGCAGCTCGGGACTAGCGGGGGCTGAGAAGCAGTATTTT. Translation: CASSSGLAGAEKQYF.

The table lists this clone with many counts. Other nucleotide sequences from this sample produce the same CDR3. The chain joins TRBV5-5 to TRBJ1-5; D unresolved. CDR1 SGHKS and CDR2 YYEKEE come from the germline V gene (reference sequence). V lost 1 base, J lost 6 bases, and 8 bases lay in between. The CDR3 runs to 13 residues. In nucleotides, the CDR3 is TGTGCCAGCAGCTTGTTATCGGGTCAGCCCCAGCATTTT. Translating it yields CASSLLSGQPQHF.

The V call is TRBV10-3, the J call TRBJ2-3, with a weak D call TRBD1 (6 bases). The V gene's germline CDR1 is ENHRY and CDR2 SYGVKD. This CDR3 comprises 14 residues. V lost 4 bases and J lost 2, with 10 bases in between. The CDR3 DNA is TGTGCCATCAGTGGGACAGATATCACAGATACGCAGTATTTT. This sequence encodes CAISGTDITDTQYF.

The chain uses TRBV29-1 and TRBJ1-3; 7 nucleotides line up with TRBD1. Germline assignment: CDR1 SQVTM and CDR2 ANQGSEA. The junction had 3 bases not matched to a gene; V was cut back by 7 bases and J by 0 bases. This CDR3 has 13 residues. The CDR3 DNA is TGCAGCGCCGGACAGGCCTCTGGAAACACCATATATTTT. Protein sequence: CSAGQASGNTIYF.

The chain is built from TRBV10-3 and TRBJ1-1; 8 nucleotides agree with TRBD1. Per germline, CDR1 ENHRY and CDR2 SYGVKD. The CDR3 extends over 16 amino acids. Germline trimming cut 2 bases from V and 3 bases from J; bases unmatched to any gene: 8. In DNA form, the CDR3 reads TGTGCCATCAGTGAGACAGAACAGGGGGAGGACACTGAAGCTTTCTTT. As protein: CAISETEQGEDTEAFF.

The CDR3 loop is CASSLGGLAGGSFTDTQYF. The CDR3 bases are TGCGCCAGCAGCTTGGGCGGACTAGCGGGGGGCTCCTTCACAGATACGCAGTATTTT. V usage is TRBV5-1 and J usage is TRBJ2-3; 14 bases map to TRBD2. The CDR3 spans 19 residues. The V gene end was trimmed by 0 bases and the J gene end by 2 bases; junction bases not matched to a gene: 8. Germline CDR1 and CDR2: SGHRS and YFSETQ.

This rearrangement joins TRBV6-1 to TRBJ1-2; TRBD1 aligns across 10 bases. The V segment lost 1 base and the J segment 6 bases; nucleotides outside the gene matches: 8. The germline V gene encodes CDR1 MNHNS and CDR2 SASEGT. The CDR3 consists of 16 residues. The CDR3 here is CASSEGGTGVVDGYTF. Written as DNA, the CDR3 is TGTGCCAGCAGTGAAGGCGGGACAGGGGTAGTTGATGGCTACACCTTC.

This clone has more than one count but fewer than ten. The rearrangement uses TRBV30 and TRBJ1-2; 8 bases are shared with TRBD1. CDR1 GTSNPN and CDR2 SVGIG come from the germline V gene (reference sequence). This CDR3 has 13 residues. With V trimmed by 2 bases and J by 6 bases, 5 bases remained unmatched. CDR3 sequence reads: CAWSLSGGDGYTF. As DNA, the CDR3 is TGTGCCTGGAGTCTTTCAGGGGGCGATGGCTACACCTTC.

The chain uses TRBV29-1 and TRBJ2-1; D perhaps matches TRBD1 (5 bases). This CDR3 has 12 residues. V was clipped by 1 base and J by 6 bases, with 7 bases between them. The germline CDR1 and CDR2 sequences are SQVTM and ANQGSEA. Here the CDR3 DNA reads TGCAGCGTTGAAGGAGACAGCAATGAGCAGTTCTTC. It is translated as CSVEGDSNEQFF.

The CDR3 bases are TGTGCCAGCAGTTTACGGTCGACTACCGGGGAGCTGTTTTTT. As protein: CASSLRSTTGELFF. The rearrangement joins TRBV6-2 or TRBV6-3 to TRBJ2-2; no reliable D call. Trimming removed 4 bases at V and 5 bases at J, with 11 bases between. Germline loops: CDR1 MNHEY, CDR2 SVGEGT. This CDR3 spans 14 amino acids.

The rearrangement uses TRBV7-9 and TRBJ1-1, with 7 bases aligning to TRBD1. CDR3 length: 15 residues. J lost 0 bases, V lost 5 bases, and 6 bases had no gene match. The germline gives CDR1 SEHNR, CDR2 FQNEAQ (reference sequence). CDR3 coding DNA: TGTGCCAGCAGCACAGGGGACAGATTGAACACTGAAGCTTTCTTT. Protein: CASSTGDRLNTEAFF.

This clone has just one count. The chain recombines TRBV3-1 (or the pseudogene TRBV3-2) with TRBJ2-5; 9 bases are shared with TRBD2. Germline CDR1 and CDR2: LGHDT and YNNKEL (reference sequence). Trimming removed 0 bases from V and 0 bases from J; junction bases left unmatched: 5. The CDR3 loop spans 17 amino acids. CDR3 bases: TGTGCCAGCAGCCAAGAGTATCCTAGCGGGGACCAAGAGACCCAGTACTTC. Its translation is CASSQEYPSGDQETQYF.

This clone appeared once. The chain couples TRBV30 to TRBJ1-1, with 7 nucleotides matching TRBD1. Germline CDR1 is GTSNPN and CDR2 is SVGIG (reference sequence). The CDR3 is 15 amino acids. J was trimmed by 3 bases and V by 2 bases; bases with no gene match: 9. The CDR3 spells CAWSPGQVGHTEAFF. CDR3 in DNA: TGTGCCTGGAGTCCCGGACAGGTGGGGCACACTGAAGCTTTCTTT. The entire variable domain, with the rest obtained from reference TRBV30 and TRBJ1-1, is as follows: SQTIHQWPATLVQPVGSPLSLECTVEGTSNPNLYWYRQAAGRGLQLLFYSVGIGQISSEVPQNLSASRPQDRQFILSSKKLLLSDSGFYLCAWSPGQVGHTEAFFGQGTRLTVV.

Note on this clone: Additional DNA sequences in this sample encode the identical CDR3. The genes are TRBV19 and TRBJ2-5; 11 bases map to TRBD1. This CDR3 is 14 amino acids long. Trimming cost V 3 bases and J 5 bases; bases outside gene matches: 2. Germline-derived CDR1 and CDR2 are LNHDA and SQIVND (reference sequence). CDR3 DNA: TGTGCCAGTAGTATCGGGACAGGGGGTGAGACCCAGTACTTC. This sequence encodes CASSIGTGGETQYF.

V gene TRBV28 combines with J gene TRBJ2-7; 10 nucleotides match TRBD1. The CDR3 has 15 amino acids. The germline CDR1 and CDR2 sequences are MDHEN and SYDVKM. V lost 6 bases to trimming and J lost 7 bases; unmatched junction nucleotides: 12. The CDR3 spells CASRTAGTGVREQYF. CDR3 sequence (DNA): TGTGCCAGCAGGACCGCCGGGACAGGGGTCAGAGAGCAGTACTTC.

This clone occurred once. The J gene is TRBJ2-7, the V gene TRBV12-5; D unclear. Trimming pared 3 bases from V and 9 bases from J, leaving 12 bases between. The germline V gene has CDR1 LGHNT and CDR2 FRNRAP. The CDR3 sequence is 12 residues long. The CDR3 region has the DNA TGTGCTAGTGGTTTTACACCCTCGGGGCAGTACTTC. Translation gives CASGFTPSGQYF. The whole variable domain, remainder taken from reference TRBV12-5 and TRBJ2-7, is DARVTQTPRHKVTEMGQEVTMRCQPILGHNTVFWYRQTMMQGLELLAYFRNRAPLDDSGMPKDRFSAEMPDATLATLKIQPSEPRDSAVYFCASGFTPSGQYFGPGTRLTVT.